This T cell receptor (beta chain) was recovered during a study of cytomegalovirus exposure and HLA in healthy donors. CDR1 is SGHAT, CDR2 FQNNGV, per germline. After removal of 6 bases from V and 3 bases from J, the junction contained 14 bases not matched to a gene. The CDR3 is 16 residues long. Study-wide results and limits: In vitro experiments confirmed that a few CMV-associated chains were specific for CMV antigens.

The PCR ran on 60 Vbeta and 13 Jbeta primers. Original data processing: Later, roughly 86 million unique TCR beta chains were counted in an analysis, and about 12 million of them were shared. Repertoires were generated with immunoSEQ multiplex PCR, while TCRdb's copy carries only in-frame clones and drops some. V, J and clone size were drawn from that table, and D and trimming were deduced from the DNA. This table holds about 37,000 clones. Remarks on this clone: Its antigen is undetermined.

The rearrangement uses TRBV11-2 and TRBJ2-7; 7 bases are shared with TRBD1. The origin of this receptor is a human donor in good health. The sequencing sample was made of PBMCs. In nucleotides, the CDR3 is TGTGCCAGCAGAAAACCATCCGGGACAGTTAACTACGAGCAGTACTTC. Translation gives CASRKPSGTVNYEQYF.